This T cell receptor beta chain was profiled in a study of T-cell reconstitution after alpha-beta-depleted transplantation in children. TCRbeta library preparation incorporated unique molecular identifiers. TCRdb called the PCR reads again in MiXCR, with one record for every CDR3 protein. The data show about 610,000 distinct CDR3 sequences, 27% seen once. This clonotype was seen only a few times. What it binds is unknown. Study-wide points: Surviving recipient T cells and thymic progenitors underlay high day-60 TCRbeta diversity in some patients. Reportedly, alpha-beta T cells present about two months post-transplant originated from several hundred expanded clones of graft origin. T-cell numbers and diversity one year post-transplant derived largely from freshly generated T cells.

The CDR3 is 16 amino acids. V lost 5 bases and J lost 7; bases outside the gene matches: 16. The V gene's germline CDR1 is MDHEN and CDR2 SYDVKM. This chain links TRBV28 with TRBJ2-5; the match to TRBD1 covers 7 bases. Specimen: PBMCs, collected before TCRalphabeta/CD19-depleted stem cell transplant. The TCR was taken from a boy less than two years old with Wiskott-Aldrich syndrome, due to receive a stem cell transplant. The CDR3 DNA sequence: TGTGCCAGCAGTGAACGACAGGGTGGAGGTTGGGTGACCCAGTACTTC. Translated, it gives CASSERQGGGWVTQYF.